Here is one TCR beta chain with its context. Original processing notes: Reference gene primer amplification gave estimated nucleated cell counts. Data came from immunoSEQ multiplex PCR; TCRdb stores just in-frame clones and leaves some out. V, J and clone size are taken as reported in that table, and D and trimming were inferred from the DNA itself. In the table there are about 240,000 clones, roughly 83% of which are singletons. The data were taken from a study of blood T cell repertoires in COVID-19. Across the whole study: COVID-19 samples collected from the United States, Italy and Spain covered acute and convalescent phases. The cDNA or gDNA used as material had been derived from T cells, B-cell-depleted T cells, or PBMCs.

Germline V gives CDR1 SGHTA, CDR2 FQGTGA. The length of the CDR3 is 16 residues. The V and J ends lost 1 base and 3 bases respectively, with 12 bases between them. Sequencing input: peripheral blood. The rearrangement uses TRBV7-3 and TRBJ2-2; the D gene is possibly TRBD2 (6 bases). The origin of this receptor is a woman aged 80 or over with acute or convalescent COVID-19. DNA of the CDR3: TGTGCCAGCAGCTTAATTGGAGGGGCGGACACCGGGGAGCTGTTTTTT. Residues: CASSLIGGADTGELFF.